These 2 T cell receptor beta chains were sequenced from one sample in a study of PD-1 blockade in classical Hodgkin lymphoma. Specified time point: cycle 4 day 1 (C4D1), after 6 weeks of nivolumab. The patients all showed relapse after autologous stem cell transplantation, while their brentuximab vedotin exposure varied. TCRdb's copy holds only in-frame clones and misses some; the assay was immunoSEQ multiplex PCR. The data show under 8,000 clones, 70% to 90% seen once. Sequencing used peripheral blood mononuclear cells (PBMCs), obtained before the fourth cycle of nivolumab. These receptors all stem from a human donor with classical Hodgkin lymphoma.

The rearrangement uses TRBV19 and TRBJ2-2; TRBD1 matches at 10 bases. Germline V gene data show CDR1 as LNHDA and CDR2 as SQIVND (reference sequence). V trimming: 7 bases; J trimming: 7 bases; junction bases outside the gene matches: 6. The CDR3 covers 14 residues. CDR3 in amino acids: CASTRGQGNGELFF. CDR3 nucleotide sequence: TGTGCCAGTACCCGGGGACAGGGGAACGGGGAGCTGTTTTTT.

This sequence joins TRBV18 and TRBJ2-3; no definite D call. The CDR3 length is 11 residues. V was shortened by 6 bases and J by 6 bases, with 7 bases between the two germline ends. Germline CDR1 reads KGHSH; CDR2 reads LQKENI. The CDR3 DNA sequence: TGTGCCAGCTCGCCCCTCGATACGCAGTATTTT. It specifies CASSPLDTQYF.